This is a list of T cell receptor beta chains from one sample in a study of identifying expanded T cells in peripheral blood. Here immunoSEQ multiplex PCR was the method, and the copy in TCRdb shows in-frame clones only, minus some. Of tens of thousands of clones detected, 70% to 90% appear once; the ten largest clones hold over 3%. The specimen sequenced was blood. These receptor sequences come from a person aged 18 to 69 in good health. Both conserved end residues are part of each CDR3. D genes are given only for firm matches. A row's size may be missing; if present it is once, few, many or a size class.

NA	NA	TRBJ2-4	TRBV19	TGTGCCAGTAGTATACAGGACCACATAAACATTCAGTACTTC	CASSIQDHINIQYF
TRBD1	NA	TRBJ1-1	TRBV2	TGTGCCAGCAGTGAAGACGGGACAGGCGATGAAGCTTTCTTT	CASSEDGTGDEAFF
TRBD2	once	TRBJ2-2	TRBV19	TGTGCCAGTAGTCCGAGCGGGACGAACACCGGGGAGCTGTTTTTT	CASSPSGTNTGELFF
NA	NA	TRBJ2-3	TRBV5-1	TGCGCCAGCAGCTTGGAGGGGGTCAGCACAGATACGCAGTATTTT	CASSLEGVSTDTQYF
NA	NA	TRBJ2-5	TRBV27	TGTGCCAGCAGTTTCCGGCGATGGGAGACCCAGTACTTC	CASSFRRWETQYF
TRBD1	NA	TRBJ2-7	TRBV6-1	TGCCTGGTAACAGGGGCCTACGAGCAGTACTTC	CLVTGAYEQYF
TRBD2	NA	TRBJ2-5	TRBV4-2	TGTGCCAGCAGCCAAGGACTAGCGGGGGGTATGGAGACCCAGTACTTC	CASSQGLAGGMETQYF
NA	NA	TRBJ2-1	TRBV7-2	TGTGCCAGCACCTTAACTAGTTCTGAGCAGTTCTTC	CASTLTSSEQFF
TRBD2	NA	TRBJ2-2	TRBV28	TGTGCCAGCAGTTTAGGACTAGCGGGAGGAAACGGGGAGCTGTTTTTT	CASSLGLAGGNGELFF
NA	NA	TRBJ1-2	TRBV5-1	TGCGCCAGCAGCTTGGAGCCTACAGGGTCAGACTATGGCTACACCTTC	CASSLEPTGSDYGYTF
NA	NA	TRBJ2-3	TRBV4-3	TGCGCCAGCAGCCAAGCTCCCTGGGGCACAGATACGCAGTATTTT	CASSQAPWGTDTQYF
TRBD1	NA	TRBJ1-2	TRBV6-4	TGTGCCAGCGAGGACAGGGTCCTCTATGGCTACACCTTC	CASEDRVLYGYTF
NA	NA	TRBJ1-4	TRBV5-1	TGCGCCAGCAGCTTGGGGCGGAATGAAAAACTGTTTTTT	CASSLGRNEKLFF
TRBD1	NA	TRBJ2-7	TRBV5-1	TGCGCCAGCAGCCCCTTGCCTCCCGGGACAGGGTACTACGAGCAGTACTTC	CASSPLPPGTGYYEQYF
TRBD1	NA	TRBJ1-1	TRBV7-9	TGTGCCAGCAGCTCAGTCCCCGTCGACAGGGTTGGAACTGAAGCTTTCTTT	CASSSVPVDRVGTEAFF
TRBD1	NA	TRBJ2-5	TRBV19	TGTGCCAGTAGTATTAGGGACAGAGGGGAGACCCAGTACTTC	CASSIRDRGETQYF
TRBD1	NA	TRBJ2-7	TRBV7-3	TGTGCCAGCAGCCTCAGGGGGCGCCCCGAGCAGTACTTC	CASSLRGRPEQYF
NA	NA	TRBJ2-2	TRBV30	TGTGCCTGGAGCCCGACAGGCCTCGAGGCCGGGGAGCTGTTTTTT	CAWSPTGLEAGELFF
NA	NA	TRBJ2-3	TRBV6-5	TGTGCCAGCGGGATAAGTGGAGATACGCAGTATTTT	CASGISGDTQYF
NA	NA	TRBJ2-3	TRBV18	TGTGCCAGCTCACCAAGGCCACAGAGCACAGATACGCAGTATTTT	CASSPRPQSTDTQYF
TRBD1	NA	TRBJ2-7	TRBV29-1	TGCAGCGTCCGACAGGGGAGCTACGAGCAGTACTTC	CSVRQGSYEQYF
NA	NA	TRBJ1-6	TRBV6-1	TGTGCCAGCAGTGAAGACGGGAGCTCCTATAATTCACCCCTCCACTTT	CASSEDGSSYNSPLHF
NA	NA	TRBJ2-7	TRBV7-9	TGTGCCAGCAGCCTTAGACAGGAGTCCTACGAGCAGTACTTC	CASSLRQESYEQYF
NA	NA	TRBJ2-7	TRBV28	TGTGCCAGCAGGCCGCTTGGGGGAGAGCAGTACTTC	CASRPLGGEQYF
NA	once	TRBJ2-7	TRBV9	TGTGCCACGCTAGGATGGAGGGACCCCTACGAGCAGTACTTC	CATLGWRDPYEQYF
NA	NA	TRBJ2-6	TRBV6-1	TGTGCCAGCAGTGAACTAGCTGGGGGGGCCAACGTCCTGACTTTC	CASSELAGGANVLTF
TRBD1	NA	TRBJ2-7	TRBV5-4	TGTGCCAGCAGCTTGTGGCCGGGACAGGGAAACGAGCAGTACTTC	CASSLWPGQGNEQYF
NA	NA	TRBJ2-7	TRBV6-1	TGTGCCAGCAGGCAAACTTGGGAGGGGGGCTACGAGCAGTACTTC	CASRQTWEGGYEQYF
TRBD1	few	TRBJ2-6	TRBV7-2	TGTGCCAGCAGCCCCGCGACAGGGGGAGGTGGAGGGGCCAACGTCCTGACTTTC	CASSPATGGGGGANVLTF
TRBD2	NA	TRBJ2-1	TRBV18	TGTGCCAGCTCACCGGGACTAGCGGGAGGGCCCTACAATGAGCAGTTCTTC	CASSPGLAGGPYNEQFF
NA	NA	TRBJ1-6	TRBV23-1	TGCGCCAGCAACTCCCGGGGCCCTTATAATTCACCCCTCCACTTT	CASNSRGPYNSPLHF
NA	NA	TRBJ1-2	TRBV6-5	TGTGCCAGCAGCTCAGGGAGGTATGGCTACACCTTC	CASSSGRYGYTF
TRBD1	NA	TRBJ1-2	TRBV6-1	TGTGCCAGCACCTCGACAGGGGGCGTCTATGGCTACACCTTC	CASTSTGGVYGYTF
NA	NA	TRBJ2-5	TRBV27	TGTGCCAGCAGCCCTGGACTGATACAAGAGACCCAGTACTTC	CASSPGLIQETQYF
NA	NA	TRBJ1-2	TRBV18	TGTGCCAGCTCACCAGCGGAGAACTATGGCTACACCTTC	CASSPAENYGYTF
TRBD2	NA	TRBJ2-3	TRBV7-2	TGTGCCAGCAGCGTAGCGGGAGGGATCGCAGATACGCAGTATTTT	CASSVAGGIADTQYF
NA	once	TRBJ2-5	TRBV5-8	TGTGCCAGCAGCTTGGATCGCGAGACCCAGTACTTC	CASSLDRETQYF
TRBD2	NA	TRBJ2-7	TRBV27	TGTGCCAGCAGTTGGGGACTAGCGGGCCGAGGCTACGAGCAGTACTTC	CASSWGLAGRGYEQYF
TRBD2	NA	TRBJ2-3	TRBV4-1	TGCGCCAGCAGCCCAGCGGGAGTGGATACGCAGTATTTT	CASSPAGVDTQYF
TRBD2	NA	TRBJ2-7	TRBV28	TGTGCCAGCAGTTCACGGACTAGCGGAGCATACGAGCAGTACTTC	CASSSRTSGAYEQYF
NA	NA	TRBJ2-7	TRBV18	TGTGCCAGCTCACGACTTAGAACGCCTAACTCCTACGAGCAGTACTTC	CASSRLRTPNSYEQYF
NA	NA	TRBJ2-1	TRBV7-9	TGTGCCAGCAGCTTTGAGGGACGGGAGCAGTTCTTC	CASSFEGREQFF
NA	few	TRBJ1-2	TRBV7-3	TGTGCCAGCAGCTCGGGACCGCTCTTACATGGCTACACCTTC	CASSSGPLLHGYTF
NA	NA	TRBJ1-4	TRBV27	TGTGCCAGCAGTTCCTCAGGGTCAGGAGAAAAACTGTTTTTT	CASSSSGSGEKLFF
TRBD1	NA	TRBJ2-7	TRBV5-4	TGTGCCAGCAGCCCCCGGCCGGGACAGACCTACGAGCAGTACTTC	CASSPRPGQTYEQYF
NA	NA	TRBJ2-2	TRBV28	TGTGCCAGCAGTTCGAGACTGGTCGCCGGGGAGCTGTTTTTT	CASSSRLVAGELFF
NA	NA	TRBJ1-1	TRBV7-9	TGTGCCAGCAGCCCCCCCCAGGACACTGAAGCTTTCTTT	CASSPPQDTEAFF
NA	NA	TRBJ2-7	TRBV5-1	TGCGCCAGCAGACAGCCGGGACTTACCTACGAGCAGTACTTC	CASRQPGLTYEQYF
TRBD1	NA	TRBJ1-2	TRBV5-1	TGCGCCAGCAGCCCTCGAGACAGGGGCTATGGCTACACCTTC	CASSPRDRGYGYTF
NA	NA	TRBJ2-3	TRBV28	TGTGCCAGCAGTTCAAGACCAGATACGCAGTATTTT	CASSSRPDTQYF
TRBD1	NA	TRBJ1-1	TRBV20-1	TGCAGCAGGGGGATAGGCACTGAAGCTTTCTTT	CSRGIGTEAFF
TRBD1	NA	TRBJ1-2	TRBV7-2	TGTGCCAGCAGCTTAGTGAGAGACAGGGGGCTTGGTGGCTACACCTTC	CASSLVRDRGLGGYTF
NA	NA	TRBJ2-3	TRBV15	TGTGCCACCAGCAAAAATCGAGGAGGGCTGGATACGCAGTATTTT	CATSKNRGGLDTQYF
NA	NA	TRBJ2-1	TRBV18	TGTGCCAGCTCACCACCAGGGGGGGGGTATGACAATGAGCAGTTCTTC	CASSPPGGGYDNEQFF
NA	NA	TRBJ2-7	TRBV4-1	TGCGCCAGCAGCCCACTAGGCAGGGCCCGGTCTGAGGAGCAGTACTTC	CASSPLGRARSEEQYF
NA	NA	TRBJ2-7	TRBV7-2	TGTGCCAGCAGCTTAGAAGCTAGGCACCCCTACGAGCAGTACTTC	CASSLEARHPYEQYF
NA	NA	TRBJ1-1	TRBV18	TGTGCCAGCTCACCCACCAGGGGCAGGGGTGAAGCTTTCTTT	CASSPTRGRGEAFF
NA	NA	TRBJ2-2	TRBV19	TGTGCCAGTAGTATAGAGGGATACACCGGGGAGCTGTTTTTT	CASSIEGYTGELFF
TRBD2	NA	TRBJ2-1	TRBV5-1	TGCGCCAGCAGCCTGGGACTAGCGGGAGCTCGGGAGCAGTTCTTC	CASSLGLAGAREQFF